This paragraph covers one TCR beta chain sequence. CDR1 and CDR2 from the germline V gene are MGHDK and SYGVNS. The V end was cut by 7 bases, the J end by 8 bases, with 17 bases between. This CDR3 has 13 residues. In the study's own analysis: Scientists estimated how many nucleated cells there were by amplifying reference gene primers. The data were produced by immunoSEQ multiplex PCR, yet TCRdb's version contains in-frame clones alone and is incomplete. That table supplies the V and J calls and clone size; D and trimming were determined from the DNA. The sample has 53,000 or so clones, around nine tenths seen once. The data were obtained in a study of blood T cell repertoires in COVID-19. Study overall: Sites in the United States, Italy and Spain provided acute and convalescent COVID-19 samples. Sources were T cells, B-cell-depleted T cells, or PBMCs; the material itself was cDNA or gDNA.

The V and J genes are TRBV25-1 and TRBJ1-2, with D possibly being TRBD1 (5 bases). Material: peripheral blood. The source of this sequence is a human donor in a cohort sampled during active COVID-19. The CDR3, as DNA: TGTGCCAGCAAGGCCGGCAGGGTTGACGGCTACACCTTC. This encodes CASKAGRVDGYTF.